The present T cell receptor beta chain was sequenced within a study of blood T cells in healthy people across ages. Primers used in a second PCR of about 7 to 12 cycles were a sample-barcoded 5' primer and a J-beta primer mix. TCRdb fed the 5' RACE reads into MiXCR, producing one record per CDR3 protein. Here the sample spans roughly 1.5 million distinct CDR3 sequences, 42% being singletons. The V and J ends lost 6 bases and 7 bases, in that order; junction bases with no gene match: 5. Germline V gives CDR1 MNHEY, CDR2 SVGEGT. The CDR3 runs 15 residues. In each sample, at least 6 million PBMCs were isolated. Study-wide results and limits: Age showed a roughly linear inverse relationship with TCR beta diversity per million T cells.

To note about this clonotype: Its antigen is as yet unknown.

The material sequenced was blood. This clonotype originated in a young woman in good health. The J gene is TRBJ2-2, the V gene TRBV6-2 or TRBV6-3, with 13 bases aligning to TRBD2. The CDR3 spells CASRGLAGVIGELFF. Here the CDR3 DNA reads TGTGCCAGCAGAGGACTAGCGGGAGTTATCGGGGAGCTGTTTTTT.